This T cell receptor (beta chain) was obtained from a study of radiotherapy plus CTLA-4 blockade in lung cancer. The assay was immunoSEQ multiplex PCR, and TCRdb's table has in-frame clones only and misses some. The data show over 60,000 clones, around 90% seen once. Trimming removed 6 bases from V and 5 bases from J; junction bases left unmatched: 9. CDR1 and CDR2 from the germline V gene are MDHEN and SYDVKM. The CDR3 is made up of 15 amino acids. Source: peripheral blood, taken from a patient treated with radiotherapy plus ipilimumab. This clonotype originated in a human donor with non-small cell lung cancer that progressed on radiotherapy plus ipilimumab. The V call is TRBV28, the J call TRBJ1-2, with 10 nucleotides matching TRBD1. CDR3 coding DNA: TGTGCCAGCAGACTCAGACAGGGGGCTGGTTATGGCTACACCTTC. It yields the protein CASRLRQGAGYGYTF.